Listed below are T cell receptor beta chains from one sample, sequenced in a study of blood T cell repertoires in COVID-19. Generated by immunoSEQ multiplex PCR, the TCRdb table keeps only in-frame clones and is missing some. The data hold over 20,000 clones, with about 91% observed a single time. Input material: peripheral blood. These TCRs come from a man in his 70s with active COVID-19. The conserved cysteine and the conserved F or W are not part of the CDR3 here.

V	J	CDR3
TRBV6-2/TRBV6-3	TRBJ2-7	ASIPGGSPGEQY
TRBV19	TRBJ2-7	ASSDRQGLLYEQY
TRBV15	TRBJ1-5	ATSMTGVGQPQH
TRBV28	TRBJ2-1	ASSLPGASETPHSGLYNEQF
TRBV18	TRBJ2-5	ASSPATGTETQY
TRBV7-2	TRBJ2-3	ASSQTSGGPITDTQY
TRBV10-3	TRBJ2-7	AISGGTGVNYEQY
TRBV7-2	TRBJ2-3	ASSLVKRGPSTDTQY
TRBV4-2	TRBJ2-5	ASSQDRTSGGETQY
TRBV3-1/TRBV3-2	TRBJ2-3	ASSQDFSGGRDTQY
TRBV28	TRBJ1-1	ASRGQGDPEAF
TRBV5-1	TRBJ2-5	ASSLGGRSGFQETQY
TRBV19	TRBJ2-5	ASSATGTGTQY
TRBV28	TRBJ2-7	ASRGRHSYEQY
TRBV19	TRBJ1-1	ASNSRGAPGTEAF
TRBV12-3/TRBV12-4	TRBJ1-6	ASSFLSSPLH
TRBV28	TRBJ1-5	ASSYNRGPNQPQH
TRBV5-1	TRBJ2-3	ASSSIAGEDTQY
TRBV15	TRBJ2-3	ATSNMGQGDTQY
TRBV28	TRBJ2-7	ASSPRRDRVRYEQY
TRBV11-2	TRBJ2-1	ASSLSGTNNEQF
TRBV7-2	TRBJ1-2	ASSLAGVNYGYT
TRBV3-1/TRBV3-2	TRBJ2-7	ASSPNLLGLAREQY
TRBV7-7	TRBJ2-5	ASSPGQSETQY
TRBV20-1	TRBJ2-1	SASSGPNEQF
TRBV6-4	TRBJ1-2	ASSDSQGSYGYT
TRBV19	TRBJ1-5	ASSISSSGAAQPQH
TRBV19	TRBJ1-5	ASKDGQGKDQPQH
TRBV28	TRBJ1-2	ASSKYSSADYGYT
TRBV3-1/TRBV3-2	TRBJ2-1	ASSSTSGSYNEQF
TRBV28	TRBJ2-3	ASSPYRDTQY
TRBV5-8	TRBJ2-5	ASSPSGVETQY
TRBV15	TRBJ2-5	ATSRLQAGSHQETQY
TRBV6-6	TRBJ1-5	ASSPSQGLSNQPQH
TRBV18	TRBJ2-7	ASSLGDRLRYEQY
TRBV15	TRBJ1-3	ATSRDTITAGNTIY
TRBV9	TRBJ2-3	ASSALGQPSTDTQY
TRBV2	TRBJ2-2	ASSDQAGGTGELF
TRBV27	TRBJ1-1	ASSFREDTEAF
TRBV5-8	TRBJ2-4	ASSLREPSVSY
TRBV3-1/TRBV3-2	TRBJ2-5	ASSQGTSGGAYQETQY
TRBV7-8	TRBJ2-3	ASSIRRGGRDTQY
TRBV27	TRBJ1-6	ASSLPGLPLH
TRBV7-2	TRBJ2-1	ASRLTGGVDNEQF
TRBV7-2	TRBJ2-5	ATSKGTGVAQY
TRBV6-2/TRBV6-3	TRBJ2-7	ASSYGGAGTAEQY